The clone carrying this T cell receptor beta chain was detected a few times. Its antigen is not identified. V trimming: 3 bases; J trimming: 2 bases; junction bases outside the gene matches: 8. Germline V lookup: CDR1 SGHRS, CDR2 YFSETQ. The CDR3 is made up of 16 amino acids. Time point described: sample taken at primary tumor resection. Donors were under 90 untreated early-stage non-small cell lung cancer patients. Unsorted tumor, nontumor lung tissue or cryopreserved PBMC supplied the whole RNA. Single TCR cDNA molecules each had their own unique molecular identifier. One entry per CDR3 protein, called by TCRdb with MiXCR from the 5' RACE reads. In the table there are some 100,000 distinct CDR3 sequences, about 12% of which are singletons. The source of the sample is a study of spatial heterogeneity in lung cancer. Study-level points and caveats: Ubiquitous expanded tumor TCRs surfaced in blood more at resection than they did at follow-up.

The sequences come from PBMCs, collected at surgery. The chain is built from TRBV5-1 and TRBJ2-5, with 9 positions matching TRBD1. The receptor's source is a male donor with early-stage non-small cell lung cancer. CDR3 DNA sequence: TGCGCCAGCAGCTGGGGGACAGGGACGGTACAAGAGACCCAGTACTTC. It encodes CASSWGTGTVQETQYF.